The source of this T cell receptor beta chain is a study of tumor and adjacent non-tumor tissue in lung cancer. As for the study in general: Histology: under 15 adenocarcinoma, a couple of squamous cell carcinoma, 1 small cell lung cancer.

TCRbeta libraries were built with three rounds of nested PCR, modified from ARM-PCR. TCRdb recomputed calls from the multiplex PCR reads with MiXCR, one row per CDR3 protein. The sample consists of roughly 120,000 distinct CDR3 sequences, approximately 71% of them appearing once. The CDR3 is 16 residues long. Germline CDR1 is LGHNA and CDR2 is YNFKEQ. In its sample, this clonotype was seen once. One end of the junction varies from germline; a read error may be responsible. The template was RNA from unsorted bulk tissue. The chain recombines TRBV4-2 with TRBJ2-3; maybe TRBD2 (6 bases). The origin of this receptor is a woman between 55 and 75 years old with non-small cell lung cancer. Sequences were obtained from lung tumor tissue. CDR3: CTISQVRLDATDTQYF. The CDR3 region has the DNA TGCACCATCAGTCAAGTAAGACTAGACGCCACAGATACGCAGTATTTT.